This T cell receptor (beta chain) was captured by sequencing in a study of blood T cell repertoires in COVID-19 (TCRdb year 2020). Describing the broader study: Samples covering the acute and convalescent phases of COVID-19 were provided by collaborators in the United States, Italy and Spain. A freely available public database, intended as a resource for researchers studying the immune response to SARS-CoV-2, is where the repertoires were released. The samples were drawn from the first 160 participants of the ongoing ImmuneRACE study and from 1,254 subjects provided by 6 global collaborators. Where available, HLA class I and class II types were taken from metadata supplied by the sample provider and were not determined by assay-based typing. The material from the prospective study consisted of cDNA or gDNA derived from T cells, B-cell-depleted T cells, or PBMCs. The dataset comprised deeply sampled blood TCRbeta repertoires from subjects exposed to, actively infected with, or recovered from COVID-19. A de-identified subject ID, COVID-19 status, age in years and sex were almost always included in the sample metadata.

What the research found in general, with its limitations: The quantity of clinical and demographic metadata differed by source and by participant and was supplied without curation.

The immunoSEQ Assay, a bias-controlled multiplex PCR, was used to amplify TCRbeta CDR3 regions from genomic DNA. As for the authors' bioinformatics: Nucleated cell counts per sample were estimated from amplification of reference gene primers within the assay. To quantify the absolute abundance of each unique TCRbeta CDR3 rearrangement, sequence reads were collapsed and filtered. For each sample, productive Simpson clonality was calculated by taking the square root of Simpson's diversity index across productive rearrangements. Held by TCRdb, this immuneACCESS table contains in-frame sequences only and omits some clones. Under half of the omission traces to an unresolved V gene where checked; the cause of the rest is unknown. V and J calls and clone size are given by that table; D and trimming were obtained from the DNA. This sample holds 230,000 or so clones; 80% to 90% were observed only once. Over 2% of the sample goes to the ten largest clones.

From V the trimming removes 3 bases and from J it removes 0 bases, while the gene matches leave 2 bases of the junction unaccounted for. For CDR1 and CDR2, the germline V gene lists SGHTA and FQGNSA. The CDR3 contains 14 residues, cysteine and phenylalanine counted. The only DNA kept is the CDR3, 42 bases in frame from the first base. This clone came up once. Its binding antigen is unknown. Base quality data are lacking; no much larger clone is found one base away. Samples from volunteer blood donors who had recovered from COVID-19 were contributed by a second Seattle source. The collaborating institutions used their own protocols to collect whole blood in K2EDTA tubes. For TCRbeta analysis, collaborator samples were shipped as frozen whole blood, as isolated PBMCs, or as DNA extracted from either sample type.

Here the chain combines TRBV7-2 and TRBJ2-7; the junction holds 7 bases that match TRBD2. Input material: peripheral blood. The origin of this receptor is a man aged 35 to 55 who had recovered from COVID-19. The CDR3 region has the sequence CASSLGLSSYEQYF. The nucleotides are TGTGCCAGCAGCTTGGGACTAAGCTCCTACGAGCAGTACTTC.